This TCR beta chain was captured by sequencing in a study of T cell repertoires in cytomegalovirus infection. Comment on this clonotype: Its antigen is as yet unknown.

The CDR3 length is 17 residues. V gave up 0 bases and J gave up 0 bases, with 11 bases separating them. The germline CDR1 and CDR2 sequences are LNHDA and SQIVND (reference sequence). Each CDR3 protein is one row after TCRdb ran MiXCR on the reads. Of around 310,000 distinct CDR3 sequences in the sample, 25% to 35% are singletons; the top ten hold about 20%. The chain carries TRBV19 and TRBJ2-2, with D uncertain. Specimen: cultured PBMCs, collected from culture after CMV antigen stimulation. The TCR sequence derives from a human donor in good health (CMV status not recorded). Some clones in this sample may be carry-over from other donors' samples. This chain's CDR3 is CASSIEAGGPNTGELFF. DNA for the CDR3: TGTGCCAGTAGTATAGAGGCTGGCGGACCGAACACCGGGGAGCTGTTTTTT.